This TCR beta chain was sequenced during a study of blood T cells in healthy people across ages. Primers used in a second PCR of roughly 6 to 12 cycles were a sample-barcoded 5' primer and a J-beta primer mix. TCRdb ran MiXCR on the 5' RACE reads and lists one entry per CDR3 protein. The repertoire has approximately 1.5 million distinct CDR3 sequences, 34% of them found once; the top ten carry around 11%. Trimming took off 4 bases at V and 6 bases at J, with 6 bases between the two ends. The CDR3 contains 12 residues. The germline CDR1 and CDR2 sequences are MGHRA and YSYEKL. This clonotype was detected a few times.

The J gene is TRBJ2-2, the V gene TRBV4-1; D unresolved. The receptor was isolated from a woman in her twenties or thirties in good health. The material sequenced was blood. The CDR3 here is CASSRSSGELFF. The CDR3 DNA sequence: TGCGCCAGCAGCCGATCTTCCGGGGAGCTGTTTTTT.